A single T cell receptor (beta chain) is shown here with its context. Per the study methods: The authors estimated nucleated cell counts from reference gene primer amplification. The method was immunoSEQ multiplex PCR; TCRdb's version includes in-frame clones alone and lacks a portion of them. V, J and clone size were drawn from that table, and D and trimming were deduced from the DNA. In the table there are 150,000 to 180,000 clones, around 78% of which are singletons. This entry is derived from a study of blood T cell repertoires in COVID-19. Looking at the study overall: Italy, Spain and the United States were the sources of the convalescent and acute COVID-19 samples. T cells, B-cell-depleted T cells, or PBMCs supplied cDNA or gDNA.

The ends were cut back, 1 base at V and 6 bases at J, with 15 bases in the middle. The CDR3 contains 16 residues. The germline V gene encodes CDR1 LGHDT and CDR2 YNNKEL (reference sequence). V is TRBV3-1 (or the pseudogene TRBV3-2) and J is TRBJ2-2, with a weak D call TRBD2 (6 bases). Material for sequencing was peripheral blood. The source of this sequence is an elderly man with acute or convalescent COVID-19. Written as DNA, the CDR3 is TGTGCCAGCAGCCAAGCGAGGCCCGGGGGACCCGGGGAGCTGTTTTTT. Its translation: CASSQARPGGPGELFF.